A single sample gave rise to the 2 T cell receptor beta chains below, sequenced in a study of cytomegalovirus exposure and HLA in healthy donors. PCR was performed using 60 Vbeta and 13 Jbeta primers. Profiling relied on immunoSEQ multiplex PCR, and the TCRdb table lists in-frame clones only, not all of them. The ten most abundant clones cover 2% to 2.5% of a sample with around 140,000 clones. Sequencing used PBMCs. The source of these receptors is a woman under 30 in good health and CMV-seronegative.

The V gene is TRBV27, the J gene TRBJ1-1; 8 bases agree with TRBD1. Germline V gene lookup returns CDR1 MNHEY and CDR2 SMNVEV (reference sequence). This CDR3 has 15 amino acids. V dropped 5 bases and J dropped 4; count of bases not matched to a gene: 9. CDR3 sequence: CASSPRTGSRTEAFF. For the CDR3, the DNA is TGTGCCAGCAGTCCACGGACAGGGAGTCGCACTGAAGCTTTCTTT.

The V call is TRBV11-2, the J call TRBJ2-1; 9 positions match TRBD2. The CDR3 sequence is 15 residues long. The trim removed 3 bases at V and 8 bases at J, leaving 8 bases unmatched. The germline V gene has CDR1 SGHAT and CDR2 FQNNGV. The CDR3 DNA sequence: TGTGCCAGCAGCTTTGGGACTAGCTTTTATGATGAGCAGTTCTTC. It yields the protein CASSFGTSFYDEQFF.